This T cell receptor beta chain emerged from a study of shared clonotypes between healthy human individuals. General study findings and limits: Between a handful of donors, naive CD4 clonotypes were shared at a level of approximately 5%.

The method was immunoSEQ multiplex PCR; TCRdb's version includes in-frame clones alone and lacks a portion of them. The repertoire includes 1,400,000 or so clones, 98% to 99% of them detected once, and 0.36% sits in the top ten. V trimming: 5 bases; J trimming: 6 bases; junction bases outside the gene matches: 6. The V gene's germline CDR1 is SEHNR and CDR2 FQNEAQ (reference sequence). CDR3 length equals 14 residues. To note about this clone: Its antigen remains unknown.

The chain is built from TRBV7-9 and TRBJ2-3; 9 bases agree with TRBD2. The origin of this receptor is a man aged 25 to 40 in good health. Sequences were obtained from naive CD4+ T cells sorted from blood. Noted subset: CD45RA+ positively selected. CDR3 in amino acids: CASSLGTSSDTQYF. The CDR3 DNA reads as TGTGCCAGCAGCCTTGGGACTAGCAGTGATACGCAGTATTTT.